The clone carrying this T cell receptor (beta chain) counts as medium-sized (0.01 to 0.1%) by frequency. This entry comes from a study of T cells expressing NK-cell markers. Study summary: The study drew TCR beta repertoires from sorted CD3+CD56+NKG2C+, CD3+CD56+NKG2C- and CD3+CD56-NKG2C+ T cells.

For TCR beta, cDNA was produced by 5'RACE template switching with UMIs. TCRdb re-analyzed the 5' RACE reads; it lists each CDR3 protein once, without DNA. The sample table includes 8,000 or so distinct CDR3 sequences. The CDR3 is 16 amino acids. Germline V gene data show CDR1 as SGHVS and CDR2 as FQNEAQ. Sequencing was done on a sample of blood T cells: a sorted CD56 or NKG2C T cell subset, CD4+ or CD8+ T cells, or bulk PBMC T cells (not recorded which). This chain uses TRBV7-8 with TRBJ2-7; TCRdb's D call of TRBD1 is untestable without DNA. The receptor was isolated from a man between 18 and 35 years old in good health. This chain's CDR3 is CASSLWGQGVSYEQYF.